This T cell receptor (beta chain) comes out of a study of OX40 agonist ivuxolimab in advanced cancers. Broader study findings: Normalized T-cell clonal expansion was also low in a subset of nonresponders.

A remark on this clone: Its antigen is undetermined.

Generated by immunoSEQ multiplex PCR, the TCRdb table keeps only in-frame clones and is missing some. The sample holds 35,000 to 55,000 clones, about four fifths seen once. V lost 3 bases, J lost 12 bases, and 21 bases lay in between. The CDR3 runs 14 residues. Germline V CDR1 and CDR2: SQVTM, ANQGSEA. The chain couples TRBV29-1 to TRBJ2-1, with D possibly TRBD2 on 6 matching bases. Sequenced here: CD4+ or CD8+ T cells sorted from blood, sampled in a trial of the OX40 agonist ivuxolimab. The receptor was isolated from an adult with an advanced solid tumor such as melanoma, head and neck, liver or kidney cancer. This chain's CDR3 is CSVDQGLGGSGQFF. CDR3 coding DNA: TGCAGCGTTGACCAGGGATTGGGAGGTAGTGGGCAGTTCTTC.